This T cell receptor beta chain was observed in a study of cytomegalovirus exposure and HLA in healthy donors. Notes on the study in general: It was found in a later analysis that first-cohort TCR clusters tended to co-occur in the 90 to 150 validation repertoires. The study put 150 or so TCR beta chains on its list as cytomegalovirus-associated.

V lost 0 bases to trimming and J lost 2 bases; unmatched junction nucleotides: 2. Germline-derived CDR1 and CDR2 are SQVTM and ANQGSEA. The CDR3 has 14 residues. The donors belonged to the roughly 130-subject validation cohort, separate from the approximately 670-subject first cohort. Data came from immunoSEQ multiplex PCR; TCRdb stores just in-frame clones and leaves some out. Among some 110,000 clones, about 88% were seen once, and the ten largest hold 3% to 4%. About this clone: Its antigen is still unknown.

The rearrangement links TRBV29-1 to TRBJ2-3; 7 bases match TRBD2. The sequenced sample was PBMCs. This TCR was recovered from a young woman in good health and CMV-seropositive. CDR3 nucleotides: TGCAGCGTTGAAGATGCGGGGGACACAGATACGCAGTATTTT. Its translation: CSVEDAGDTDTQYF.